Following are 17 T cell receptor beta chains from one sample sequenced in a study of T cell clonotyping in hematopoietic cell transplantation (dated by TCRdb to 2020 to 2023). The method was the immunoSEQ multiplex PCR assay. In TCRdb, the immuneACCESS table is reduced to in-frame sequences with V and J assigned. These tables do not hold every clone; where another copy was compared, an unresolved V gene accounts for under half, and the others remain unexplained. For this sample there are over 45,000 clones; around 84% appear just once. The top ten clones comprise roughly 6% of the sample. The intended sense of this specimen's time point label: recipient sample about 28 days before transplant, after cytoreduction. Specimen: peripheral blood mononuclear cells, collected before stem cell transplant. These receptors originate from a man aged 60 to 69 with biphenotypic leukemia. Some clones in this sample may be carry-over from other donors' samples.

The V and J genes are TRBV9 and TRBJ2-3, with 8 positions matching TRBD2. Trimming cost V 0 bases and J 6 bases; bases outside gene matches: 3. CDR3 size: 14 residues. The germline V gene has CDR1 SGDLS and CDR2 YYNGEE. The CDR3 nucleotides read TGTGCCAGCAGCGTAGCGGGAGGGCACGATACGCAGTATTTT. Translation gives CASSVAGGHDTQYF.

The V call is TRBV2, the J call TRBJ2-5; D unresolved. The ends were cut back, 4 bases at V and 5 bases at J, with 11 bases in the middle. In germline, CDR1 is SNHLY, CDR2 FYNNEI. The CDR3 spans 13 residues. CDR3 DNA sequence: TGTGCCAGCAGTGTGAGGCCTGGGGAGACCCAGTACTTC. It encodes CASSVRPGETQYF.

This clone was seen just once. The gene calls are TRBV9 and TRBJ1-3; D gene ambiguous. The CDR3 extends over 13 amino acids. In germline, CDR1 is SGDLS, CDR2 YYNGEE. Trimming took off 4 bases at V and 0 bases at J, with 5 bases between the two ends. As DNA, the CDR3 is TGTGCCAGCAGCCAGATCTCTGGAAACACCATATATTTT. Amino acid sequence: CASSQISGNTIYF.

DNA for the CDR3: TGTGCCAGTAGTATTCAGGAAAGCAGCTATGGCTACACCTTC. Residues: CASSIQESSYGYTF. The rearrangement links TRBV19 to TRBJ1-2; no firm D call. The germline V and J ends were trimmed by 3 bases and 4 bases, with 12 bases remaining between them. Germline CDR1 is LNHDA and CDR2 is SQIVND (reference sequence). The CDR3 has 14 residues.

As DNA, the CDR3 is TGTGCCAGCAGTTTGCACGGCTACTCCTACGAGCAGTACTTC. This sequence encodes CASSLHGYSYEQYF. The rearrangement joins TRBV28 to TRBJ2-7; D gene unclear. This CDR3 is 14 amino acids long. Trimming took 3 bases from V and 0 from J, leaving 9 bases between them. Per germline, CDR1 MDHEN and CDR2 SYDVKM.

The CDR3 region has the DNA TGTGCCAGCGTCAAGGGGCCCTCGCGAGATACGCAGTATTTT. Translating gives CASVKGPSRDTQYF. The J gene is TRBJ2-3, the V gene TRBV6-1, with D perhaps matching TRBD1 (5 bases). The germline V gene encodes CDR1 MNHNS and CDR2 SASEGT. The ends were cut back, 8 bases at V and 5 bases at J, with 17 bases in the middle. The CDR3 contains 14 residues.

V gene TRBV4-2 combines with J gene TRBJ2-6; unclear D gene. The germline V gene encodes CDR1 LGHNA and CDR2 YNFKEQ. The V and J ends lost 0 bases and 1 base respectively, with 7 bases between them. The CDR3 contains 16 residues. In nucleotides, the CDR3 is TGTGCCAGCAGCCAAGATTTACAGTCTGGGGCCAACGTCCTGACTTTC. Amino acids: CASSQDLQSGANVLTF.

The DNA of the CDR3 is TGTGCCAGCAGTGGCGTCCGGGACAGGACCTACGAGCAGTACTTC. This gives the protein CASSGVRDRTYEQYF. The V gene is TRBV28, the J gene TRBJ2-7; 8 bases fit TRBD1. This CDR3 has 15 residues. The germline V gene encodes CDR1 MDHEN and CDR2 SYDVKM. With 5 bases clipped from V and 2 bases from J, the junction kept 8 bases outside the gene matches. The full variable domain, completed using reference TRBV28 and TRBJ2-7, is DVKVTQSSRYLVKRTGEKVFLECVQDMDHENMFWYRQDPGLGLRLIYFSYDVKMKEKGDIPEGYSVSREKKERFSLILESASTNQTSMYLCASSGVRDRTYEQYFGPGTRLTVT.

V gene TRBV30 combines with J gene TRBJ2-2; D gene uncertain. Trimming took 1 base from V and 8 from J, leaving 8 bases between them. This CDR3 has 12 residues. Germline V gene sequence: CDR1 GTSNPN, CDR2 SVGIG (reference sequence). The CDR3 region has the DNA TGTGCCTGGAGTGCGTCTGAGGGGGAGCTGTTTTTT. This translates into CAWSASEGELFF.

This chain uses TRBV30 with TRBJ1-4; D is perhaps TRBD1 (6 bases). The CDR3 has 16 amino acids. Trimming stripped 3 bases from V and 12 bases from J, with 26 bases between. Germline values: CDR1 GTSNPN, CDR2 SVGIG (reference sequence). CDR3 nucleotides: TGTGCCTGGAGCGCCACCTACAGGGTGGGGAAGATGGAACTGTTTTTT. It yields the protein CAWSATYRVGKMELFF.

The chain is built from TRBV14 and TRBJ1-2; 10 bases are a match to TRBD1. V gave up 3 bases and J gave up 6 bases; unmatched junction bases: 4. Per the germline V gene, CDR1 is SGHDN and CDR2 is FVKESK. The CDR3 totals 14 residues. The CDR3 nucleotides are TGTGCCAGCAGCCACGACAGGGGGCGAAATGGCTACACCTTC. As protein: CASSHDRGRNGYTF.

This clone was counted a single time. The chain is built from TRBV4-3 and TRBJ2-7; D remains ambiguous. This CDR3 is 15 amino acids long. Deletions cut 1 base from V and 5 bases from J, with 15 bases between. Germline loops: CDR1 LGHNA, CDR2 YSLEER. CDR3 nucleotide sequence: TGCGCCAGCAGCCAAGTCGCGAGGCGTGAAAACGAGCAGTACTTC. Translating gives CASSQVARRENEQYF.

The chain employs TRBV5-1 and TRBJ1-1; D not resolved. From germline, CDR1 is SGHRS and CDR2 YFSETQ. V was cut by 4 bases and J by 1 base, with 11 bases left in between. The CDR3 consists of 14 residues. This chain's CDR3 is CASSPDRANTEAFF. Written as DNA, the CDR3 is TGCGCCAGCAGCCCGGACCGTGCGAACACTGAAGCTTTCTTT.

A few counts support this clone. One junction end disagrees with the germline gene, perhaps due to a read error. V gene TRBV6-6 combines with J gene TRBJ2-7, with 10 bases matching TRBD2. Germline V gene data show CDR1 as MNHNY and CDR2 as SVGAGI (reference sequence). The length of the CDR3 is 13 residues. CDR3 amino acids: CASSSTSGVSEFF. The CDR3 nucleotides are TGTGCCAGCAGTAGTACTAGCGGGGTCTCTGAGTTCTTC.

The V and J genes are TRBV28 and TRBJ2-7, with D hard to call. V lost 8 bases, J lost 9 bases, and 5 bases lay in between. The CDR3 runs 8 residues. Germline CDR1 is MDHEN and CDR2 is SYDVKM. The CDR3 sequence is CASSAQYF. Here the CDR3 DNA reads TGTGCCAGCTCGGCGCAGTACTTC.

Only a few counts were recorded for this clone. The gene calls are TRBV28 and TRBJ1-5, with D hard to call. With 4 bases removed from V and 4 bases from J, the gap between germline ends came to 11 bases. Germline V gives CDR1 MDHEN, CDR2 SYDVKM. The CDR3 contains 14 residues. The CDR3 sequence is CASSSRLNNQPQHF. In nucleotides, the CDR3 is TGTGCCAGCAGTTCACGACTAAATAATCAGCCCCAGCATTTT.

The chain is built from TRBV10-3 and TRBJ2-5, with D maybe TRBD2 (6 bases). V lost 7 bases, J lost 2 bases, and 11 bases lay in between. The CDR3 consists of 13 residues. The germline gives CDR1 ENHRY, CDR2 SYGVKD. CDR3: CAIMRGLQETQYF. In DNA form, the CDR3 reads TGTGCCATCATGAGGGGACTTCAAGAGACCCAGTACTTC.